This TCR beta chain was identified in a study of T-cell memory formation after mild COVID-19. About the study: TCR clusters largely stayed donor specific.

CDR1 and CDR2 from the germline V gene are MNHEY and SVGAGI. The V end lost 1 base, the J end lost 7 bases, and 16 bases lay between the germline ends. The CDR3 consists of 16 residues. Study-wide points: Contracting CD4+ clones sat mainly in CM and EM; CD8+ in EMRA.

5'RACE, which relied on constant-segment primers, yielded TCR alpha and TCR beta cDNA libraries carrying sample barcodes and UMIs. TCRdb recomputed calls from the 5' RACE reads with MiXCR, one row per CDR3 protein. The top ten clones hold roughly 8% of a sample with 400,000 to 500,000 distinct CDR3 sequences, 20% of them seen once. As regards this clonotype: Its specificity is unknown.

The rearrangement links TRBV6-5 to TRBJ2-2, with D tentatively TRBD1 or TRBD2 (6 bases each). The receptor's source is an adult woman who had mild COVID-19 (a few samples of this study predate the infection). Cell type and time point are not known. Sequencing was performed on PBMCs or a T cell subset sorted from them (not recorded which). The CDR3: CASSYYEGGIGGELFF. The CDR3 bases are TGTGCCAGCAGTTACTATGAAGGGGGGATTGGCGGGGAGCTGTTTTTT.